Reported below is one TCR beta chain. This clonotype was seen repeatedly, ten times or more. It has no known antigen specificity. Qualities for individual bases were not recorded, and no much larger clone is one base off. From the cysteine up to the phenylalanine, the CDR3 has a length of 15 residues. Only the CDR3 portion is preserved as DNA: 45 bases, with reading frame beginning at the first base. In the germline V gene, CDR1 corresponds to SGDLS and CDR2 to YYNGEE. V is pared back by 0 bases and J by 9 bases, with 13 bases lying between the germline termini. This record comes from a study of Graves' ophthalmopathy and Graves' hyperthyroidism (dated by TCRdb to the late 2010s). Notes on the research overall: Peripheral blood was collected at initial diagnosis, prior to any treatment. To explore V-J signatures that separate ophthalmopathy from hyperthyroidism, a discovery set of 100 patients was enrolled, consisting of about 43 with ophthalmopathy and approximately 57 with stable hyperthyroidism. T-cell repertoires of thyroid tissue and blood were compared in about six hyperthyroidism patients. The study used TCR beta repertoire signatures to distinguish Graves' ophthalmopathy from Graves' hyperthyroidism and to predict progression to ophthalmopathy. In total, 135 blood samples were TCR-sequenced: around 42 ophthalmopathy, roughly 80 hyperthyroidism and roughly 17 hyperthyroidism-to-ophthalmopathy patients. Following sample collection, hyperthyroidism patients were given methimazole at a starting dose of 30 mg daily, and ophthalmopathy patients were given high-dose intravenous methylprednisolone. An independent validation cohort comprised 18 hyperthyroidism patients and over 15 patients who later progressed from hyperthyroidism to ophthalmopathy.

Patients with ophthalmopathy had moderately to severely active disease, with a Clinical Activity Score of 3 or more, a NOSPECS grade of 4 or more, and a disease duration of less than 3 months. Patients with other autoimmune diseases, uncontrolled infections, pregnancy or lactation were excluded. Diagnosis relied on clinical symptoms, serum thyroxine, TRAb, thyroid ultrasound and orbital computed tomography. PBMCs were isolated from approximately 10 ml of fresh peripheral blood by Ficoll-Paque density gradient centrifugation. Total RNA was extracted with Trizol reagent and quality-checked on an Agilent 2100 Bioanalyzer. For repertoire sequencing, the TCR beta CDR3 regions were amplified from RNA transcripts. The first round was an RT-PCR using HTBI primers with the Qiagen OneStep RT-PCR kit, and this first round was followed by a second-round multiplex PCR, then size selection and purification. The libraries underwent paired-end sequencing with 100 bp reads on an Illumina HiSeq2000. The published analysis was carried out like this. Reads were processed with SOAPnuke, discarding reads with adapters, uncalled bases, mean Phred below 15, or no exact constant-primer or identifier match. COPE v1.2.5 was used to merge high-quality paired reads. Each unique nucleotide sequence was treated as a clonotype, and MiTCR v1.1 was used to align the clonotypes to the IMGT TRB V, D and J references. The analysis was limited to V-J combinations with a frequency above 0.0001, which together covered 99% to 99.2% of the repertoires. For each V-J combination, a TCR clonal expansion and chaos score was defined as the ratio of F50 clonal expansion to chaos observed in the TCRdist matrix. Welch's t-statistics and random forest were used to narrow the features down to 10 to 15 V-J combinations, which were then fed into a naive Bayes classifier. Thyroid-blood repertoire similarity was quantified with the Morisita-Horn index. TCRdb redid the processing of the public reads, applying fastp at Q25 and MiXCR, and retained in-frame beta chains. For every CDR3 protein sequence, its rows merge into one entry that carries the most common genes and DNA. The V and J calls, along with clone size, are taken from TCRdb and not from the paper's own processing. For this sample the table gives about 640,000 distinct CDR3 sequences, of which about two fifths were detected only once. The ten top clones hold over 2.5% of the sample.

General findings and caveats noted by the study authors: Sample size was not statistically predetermined, and group allocation was not concealed from the investigators. Most of the expanded thyroid clonotypes with a frequency above 0.001 were also detected in blood, and it was suggested that the thyroid immune response may be reflected by blood repertoires. In validation, the model predicted ophthalmopathy progression with nearly 71% sensitivity and roughly 72% specificity; fewer than 15 predicted patients were CT-confirmed with GO in a median of approximately six months. The 13-signature model separated ophthalmopathy from stable hyperthyroidism with approximately 90% sensitivity and around 84% specificity in cross-validation, and 80%/75% in the test set.

This sequence originates from an adult man with Graves' ophthalmopathy. The specimen sequenced was peripheral blood. Recombination connected TRBV9 to TRBJ1-6, with a weak D call of TRBD1 (6 bases match). Here the CDR3 is given as CASSVEGGAGSPLHF. The DNA reads as follows: TGTGCCAGCAGCGTAGAGGGGGGTGCAGGTTCACCCCTCCACTTT.